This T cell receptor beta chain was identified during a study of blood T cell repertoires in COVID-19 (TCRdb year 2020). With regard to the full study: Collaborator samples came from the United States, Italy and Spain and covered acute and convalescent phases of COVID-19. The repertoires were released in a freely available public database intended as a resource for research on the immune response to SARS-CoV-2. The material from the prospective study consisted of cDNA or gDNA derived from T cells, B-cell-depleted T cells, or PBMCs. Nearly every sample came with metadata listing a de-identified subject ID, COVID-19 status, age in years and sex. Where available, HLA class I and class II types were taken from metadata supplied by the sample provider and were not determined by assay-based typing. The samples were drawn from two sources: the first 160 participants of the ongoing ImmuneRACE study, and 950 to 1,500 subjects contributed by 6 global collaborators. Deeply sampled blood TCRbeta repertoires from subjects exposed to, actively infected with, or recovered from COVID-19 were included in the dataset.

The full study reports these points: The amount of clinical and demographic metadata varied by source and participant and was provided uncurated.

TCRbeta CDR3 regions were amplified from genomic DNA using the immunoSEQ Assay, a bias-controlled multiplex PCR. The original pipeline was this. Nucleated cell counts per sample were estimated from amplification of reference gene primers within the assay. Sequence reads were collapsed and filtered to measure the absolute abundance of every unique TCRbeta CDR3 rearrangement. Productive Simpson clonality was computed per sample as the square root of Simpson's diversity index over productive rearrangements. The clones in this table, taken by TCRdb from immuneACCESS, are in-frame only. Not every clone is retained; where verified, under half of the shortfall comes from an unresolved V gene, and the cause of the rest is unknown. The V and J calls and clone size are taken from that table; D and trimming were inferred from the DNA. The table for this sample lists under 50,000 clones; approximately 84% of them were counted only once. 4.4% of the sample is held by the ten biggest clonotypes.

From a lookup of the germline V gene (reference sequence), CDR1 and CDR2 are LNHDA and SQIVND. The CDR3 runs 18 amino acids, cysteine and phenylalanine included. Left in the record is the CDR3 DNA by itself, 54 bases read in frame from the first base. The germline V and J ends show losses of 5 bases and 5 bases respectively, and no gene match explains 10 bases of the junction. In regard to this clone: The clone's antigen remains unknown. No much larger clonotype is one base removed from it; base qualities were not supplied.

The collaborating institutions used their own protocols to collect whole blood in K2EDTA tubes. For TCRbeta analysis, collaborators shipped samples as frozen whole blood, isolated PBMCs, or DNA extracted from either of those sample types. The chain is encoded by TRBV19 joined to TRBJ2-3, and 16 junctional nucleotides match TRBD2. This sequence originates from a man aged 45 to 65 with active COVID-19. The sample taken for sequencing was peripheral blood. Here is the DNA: TGTGCCAGTAGTGCAACCGGGACTAGCGGGGGGGCCAGAGATACGCAGTATTTT. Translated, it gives CASSATGTSGGARDTQYF. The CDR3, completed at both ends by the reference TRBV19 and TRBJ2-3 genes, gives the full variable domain DGGITQSPKYLFRKEGQNVTLSCEQNLNHDAMYWYRQDPGQGLRLIYYSQIVNDFQKGDIAEGYSVSREKKESFPLTVTSAQKNPTAFYLCASSATGTSGGARDTQYFGPGTRLTVL.